This T cell receptor (beta chain) was retrieved from a study of shared clonotypes between healthy human individuals. Study-level results: What rarefaction showed was incomplete sorted-subset sequencing despite large depth.

Germline CDR1 is SNHLY and CDR2 is FYNNEI. Between the trimmed V and J ends, which lost 9 bases and 0 bases, there was a span of 12 bases. The CDR3 loop spans 14 amino acids. The protocol was immunoSEQ multiplex PCR, while the TCRdb copy is restricted to in-frame clones and leaves out a portion. This table has hundreds of thousands of clones, around four fifths appearing once. The table lists this clone with a few counts. Its antigen is unidentified. Sequencing input: memory CD4+ T cells sorted from blood. Indicated subset: CD45RA-negative fraction. The chain is built from TRBV2 and TRBJ1-5; a possible D gene is TRBD1 (5 bases). This clonotype was obtained from a young woman in good health. CDR3 protein: CASRGVRSNQPQHF. The CDR3 DNA sequence: TGTGCCAGTCGGGGGGTTCGTAGCAATCAGCCCCAGCATTTT.